What follows is one T cell receptor (beta chain) and its context. Profiled with immunoSEQ multiplex PCR; TCRdb holds only in-frame clones, not every one. The sample carries tens of thousands of clones, around nine tenths recorded once. This sample was taken from a study of T cell responses to AZD1222 COVID-19 vaccine. Overall study: Pooled in the analysis were second doses at about 4 or about 12 weeks.

This CDR3 is 12 amino acids long. V lost 7 bases and J 4 bases, leaving 7 bases between the germline ends. This specimen was peripheral blood, taken on day 0 of AZD1222 vaccination. The chain recombines TRBV12-3 or TRBV12-4 with TRBJ1-4; no definite D call. This TCR was recovered from an adult in good health. The CDR3 here is CASTRGNEKLFF. CDR3 nucleotide sequence: TGTGCCAGCACCCGTGGTAATGAAAAACTGTTTTTT.